This T cell receptor (beta chain) comes out of a study of naive and memory T cell subsets. Both TRBC1 and TRBC2 were covered by a beta constant-region primer of two equimolar oligonucleotides. Nested alpha and beta constant-region primers with the SP2 primer drove four PCR rounds on ligated cDNA. Ligation attached a single-stranded oligonucleotide with a 12-nucleotide UMI and the SP2 primer to the cDNA 3' end. Each CDR3 protein gets one entry after TCRdb re-called the UMI-ligation and nested PCR reads with MiXCR. The data contain about 150,000 distinct CDR3 sequences, over 20% of them singletons. Findings and caveats of the study: Naive repertoires, especially CD8, held a few larger clonotypes, possibly memory cells re-expressing CD45RA. Activation and differentiation may alter RNA-based TCR counts. No ground truth validated the naive and memory repertoire findings. In naive cells, over 95% of TCR sequences were seen only once.

A remark on this clonotype: Its antigen is still unknown.

The CDR3 spans 17 residues. Germline-derived CDR1 and CDR2 are LNHDA and SQIVND (reference sequence). Losses at the gene ends were 4 bases for V and 7 bases for J; bases not matched to a gene: 9. The sequenced sample consisted of naive CD4+ T cells from blood. The receptor was derived from a human donor in good health. This chain joins TRBV19 and TRBJ2-1; TRBD2 matches at 14 bases. The CDR3 nucleotides read TGTGCCAGTAGTAACCCGCGACTAGCGGGAGGGGGGAATGAGCAGTTCTTC. This codes for CASSNPRLAGGGNEQFF.